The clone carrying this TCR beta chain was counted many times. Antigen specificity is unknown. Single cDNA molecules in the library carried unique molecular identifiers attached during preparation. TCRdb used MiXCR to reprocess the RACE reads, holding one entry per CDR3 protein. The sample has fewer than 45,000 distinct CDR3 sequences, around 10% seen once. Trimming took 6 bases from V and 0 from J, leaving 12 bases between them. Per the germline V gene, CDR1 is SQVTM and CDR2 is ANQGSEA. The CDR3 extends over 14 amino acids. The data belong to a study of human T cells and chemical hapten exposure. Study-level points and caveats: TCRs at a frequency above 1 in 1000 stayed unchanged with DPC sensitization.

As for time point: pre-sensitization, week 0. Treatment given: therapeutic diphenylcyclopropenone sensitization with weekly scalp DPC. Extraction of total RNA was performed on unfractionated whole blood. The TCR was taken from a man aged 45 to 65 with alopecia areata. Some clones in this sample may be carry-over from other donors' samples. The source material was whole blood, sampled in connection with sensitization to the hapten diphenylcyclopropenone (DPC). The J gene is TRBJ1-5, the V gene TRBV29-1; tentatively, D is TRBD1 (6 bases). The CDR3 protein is CSVATGISNQPQHF. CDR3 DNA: TGCAGCGTCGCAACAGGGATTAGCAATCAGCCCCAGCATTTT.